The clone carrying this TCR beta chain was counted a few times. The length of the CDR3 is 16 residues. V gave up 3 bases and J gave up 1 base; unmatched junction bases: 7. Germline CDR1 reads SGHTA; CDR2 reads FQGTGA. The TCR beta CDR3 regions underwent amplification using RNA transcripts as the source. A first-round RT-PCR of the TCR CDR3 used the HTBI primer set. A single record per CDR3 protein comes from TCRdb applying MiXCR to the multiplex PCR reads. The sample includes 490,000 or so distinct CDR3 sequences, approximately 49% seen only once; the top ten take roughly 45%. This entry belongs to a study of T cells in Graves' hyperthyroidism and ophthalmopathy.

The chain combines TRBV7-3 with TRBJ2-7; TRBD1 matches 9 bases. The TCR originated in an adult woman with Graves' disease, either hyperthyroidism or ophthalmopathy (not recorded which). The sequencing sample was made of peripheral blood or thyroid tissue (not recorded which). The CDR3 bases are TGTGCCAGCAGCTTGGATTGGGACAGGGCTTCCTACGAGCAGTACTTC. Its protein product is CASSLDWDRASYEQYF.